What follows are 27 T cell receptor beta chains derived from one specimen sequenced in a study of shared clonotypes between healthy human individuals. Clones were sequenced by immunoSEQ multiplex PCR, and TCRdb holds only the in-frame ones, with some missing. This sample yields millions of clones, of which 85% to 95% are seen a single time; more than 1.5% belongs to the top ten. The naive CD8 subset, CD45RO-negative cells positively selected for CCR7, excluded terminally differentiated effector memory CD45RA+ cells. Sequencing input: naive CD8+ T cells from PBMCs. Source of these receptors: a young man in good health. Some clones in this sample may be carry-over from other donors' samples.

The chain links TRBV4-1 to TRBJ1-2, with 7 bases matching TRBD1. The CDR3 length is 17 residues. Losses at the gene ends were 0 bases for V and 0 bases for J; bases not matched to a gene: 7. Germline CDR1 reads MGHRA; CDR2 reads YSYEKL. CDR3 protein: CASSQDRRTGSNYGYTF. DNA for the CDR3: TGCGCCAGCAGCCAAGATCGTAGGACAGGATCTAACTATGGCTACACCTTC.

The CDR3 region is CASSLSQGAWYEQYF. In nucleotides, the CDR3 is TGTGCCAGCAGCTTATCGCAGGGGGCATGGTACGAGCAGTACTTC. The chain uses TRBV7-9 and TRBJ2-7, with TRBD1 identical over 8 bases. The germline V gene encodes CDR1 SEHNR and CDR2 FQNEAQ (reference sequence). V shed 2 bases and J 4 bases; nucleotides not matched to a gene: 7. The CDR3 covers 15 residues.

The J gene is TRBJ2-5, the V gene TRBV27; 11 bases line up with TRBD2. The CDR3 covers 16 residues. Germline V gives CDR1 MNHEY, CDR2 SMNVEV (reference sequence). After removal of 5 bases from V and 2 bases from J, the junction contained 7 bases not matched to a gene. The CDR3 bases are TGTGCCAGCAGTCTCAGGACTAGCGGGCTTCAAGAGACCCAGTACTTC. Encoded protein: CASSLRTSGLQETQYF.

The V gene is TRBV7-9, the J gene TRBJ1-2; D unresolved. The CDR3 consists of 15 residues. V was shortened by 1 base and J by 0 bases, with 9 bases between the two germline ends. Germline V CDR1 and CDR2: SEHNR, FQNEAQ (reference sequence). The CDR3 DNA sequence: TGTGCCAGCAGCTTAGTGGCGGACTCTAACTATGGCTACACCTTC. As protein: CASSLVADSNYGYTF.

The DNA for the CDR3 is TGCGCCAGCAGTCAGAAATACGAGCAGTACTTC. As protein: CASSQKYEQYF. The V and J genes are TRBV23-1 and TRBJ2-7; D gene ambiguous. TRBV23-1 is an open reading frame, and its role is uncertain. The CDR3 extends over 11 amino acids. V was cut by 3 bases and J by 4 bases, with 4 bases left in between.

The chain carries TRBV5-6 and TRBJ2-5; TRBD2 matches 9 bases. This CDR3 contains 14 residues. Germline V gene data show CDR1 as SGHDT and CDR2 as YYEEEE. The V gene end was trimmed by 6 bases and the J gene end by 10 bases; junction bases not matched to a gene: 13. The CDR3 DNA is TGTGCCAGCAACTTCGGCGGGAGGGCCGTAGGCCAGTACTTC. Its translation is CASNFGGRAVGQYF.

This rearrangement joins TRBV7-9 to TRBJ2-5; D call uncertain. The germline V gene encodes CDR1 SEHNR and CDR2 FQNEAQ (reference sequence). V was pared by 4 bases and J by 2 bases, with 8 bases between. The CDR3 contains 13 residues. The CDR3 DNA is TGTGCCAGCAGCTCCGCGGCACAAGAGACCCAGTACTTC. Amino acid sequence: CASSSAAQETQYF.

The J gene is TRBJ1-4, the V gene TRBV7-3; 10 nucleotides align to TRBD1. The V segment lost 0 bases and the J segment 8 bases; nucleotides outside the gene matches: 18. Germline V gene lookup returns CDR1 SGHTA and CDR2 FQGTGA. This CDR3 spans 20 amino acids. The CDR3 loop reads CASSLTSSARGQGMAEKLFF. In DNA form, the CDR3 reads TGTGCCAGCAGCTTAACGTCTTCCGCCCGGGGACAGGGGATGGCGGAAAAACTGTTTTTT.

This chain uses TRBV4-1 with TRBJ2-7; D perhaps matches TRBD1 (6 bases). The CDR3 loop spans 15 amino acids. V dropped 4 bases and J dropped 1 base, with 14 bases sitting between them. Germline assignment: CDR1 MGHRA and CDR2 YSYEKL. The CDR3 DNA reads as TGCGCCAGCAGCCCGTTAGGACAGTTATCCTACGAGCAGTACTTC. Translating it yields CASSPLGQLSYEQYF.

V is TRBV5-1 and J is TRBJ2-7; 14 bases are shared with TRBD2. Germline CDR1 reads SGHRS; CDR2 reads YFSETQ. CDR3 size: 17 residues. J gave up 5 bases and V 0 bases, and 7 bases lay outside the gene matches. The CDR3 DNA follows: TGCGCCAGCAGCTTGGGACTAGCGGGAGGGCCTCGGAACGAGCAGTACTTC. Its protein is CASSLGLAGGPRNEQYF.

This chain links TRBV27 with TRBJ2-3, with D unresolved. Germline CDR1 and CDR2: MNHEY and SMNVEV (reference sequence). Trimming took off 3 bases at V and 5 bases at J, with 6 bases between the two ends. This CDR3 has 12 amino acids. CDR3 amino acids: CASSLRLDTQYF. The CDR3, as DNA: TGTGCCAGCAGTTTGAGACTAGATACGCAGTATTTT.

This clone was recorded once. The V and J genes are TRBV5-1 and TRBJ1-2; D is uncertain. Trimming left V 0 bases short and J 4 bases short, with 7 bases between. The CDR3 runs to 13 residues. The germline V gene has CDR1 SGHRS and CDR2 YFSETQ. CDR3 residues: CASSLGALYGYTF. DNA of the CDR3: TGCGCCAGCAGCTTGGGGGCACTCTATGGCTACACCTTC.

Concerning this clone itself: Other DNA sequences in this specimen translate into the identical CDR3. The chain links TRBV6-5 to TRBJ2-7; either TRBD1 or TRBD2 may supply D (6 bases each). Between the trimmed V and J ends, which lost 3 bases and 0 bases, there was a span of 15 bases. The germline CDR1 and CDR2 sequences are MNHEY and SVGAGI. This CDR3 region has 16 residues. The CDR3 DNA is TGTGCCAGCAGTTATTCCGGGGGCTTCAGCTCCTACGAGCAGTACTTC. Translating it yields CASSYSGGFSSYEQYF.

This clone was seen once. CDR3 protein: CASRRSKGSEQYF. CDR3 DNA sequence: TGTGCCAGCAGACGTAGCAAAGGGAGCGAGCAGTACTTC. The chain has TRBV25-1 and TRBJ2-5; a weak D match, TRBD2 (5 bases). The DNA end lines up better with TRBJ2-7; the J call may be wrong. Germline assignment: CDR1 MGHDK and CDR2 SYGVNS. The length of the CDR3 is 13 residues.

V usage is TRBV5-1 and J usage is TRBJ2-7, with D tentatively TRBD2 (6 bases). This CDR3 spans 16 amino acids. Germline assignment: CDR1 SGHRS and CDR2 YFSETQ. V was shortened by 1 base and J by 4 bases, with 18 bases between the two germline ends. In DNA, the CDR3 is TGCGCCAGCAGCTTGTCGGCGGACTATTCCACGTACGAGCAGTACTTC. Its protein product is CASSLSADYSTYEQYF.

This clone was observed once. The V gene is TRBV5-1, the J gene TRBJ1-1; TRBD1 agrees at 7 bases. Trimming cost V 1 base and J 2 bases; bases outside gene matches: 8. The germline CDR1 and CDR2 sequences are SGHRS and YFSETQ. This CDR3 comprises 16 residues. Written as DNA, the CDR3 is TGCGCCAGCAGCTTGTGGTGGCAGGGGGTAAACACTGAAGCTTTCTTT. Translated: CASSLWWQGVNTEAFF.

The V and J genes are TRBV7-9 and TRBJ2-7, with D possibly TRBD2 on 6 matching bases. The CDR3 is 14 residues long. Germline CDR1 is SEHNR and CDR2 is FQNEAQ (reference sequence). The V gene lost 3 bases and the J gene lost 7 bases, with 16 bases spanning the gap. The CDR3 spells CASSFRPSGEEQYF. The CDR3 DNA reads as TGTGCCAGCAGCTTCCGACCCTCGGGAGAGGAGCAGTACTTC.

V gene TRBV27 combines with J gene TRBJ2-6; D perhaps matches TRBD1 (5 bases). The length of the CDR3 is 18 residues. Looked up from germline, CDR1 is MNHEY and CDR2 is SMNVEV (reference sequence). V shed 1 base and J shed 1 base, with 14 bases lying between them. The CDR3 protein is CASSLYQGLGSGANVLTF. CDR3 coding DNA: TGTGCCAGCAGTTTATACCAGGGTTTAGGGTCTGGGGCCAACGTCCTGACTTTC. The full variable domain, its missing parts supplied by reference TRBV27 and TRBJ2-6, is EAQVTQNPRYLITVTGKKLTVTCSQNMNHEYMSWYRQDPGLGLRQIYYSMNVEVTDKGDVPEGYKVSRKEKRNFPLILESPSPNQTSLYFCASSLYQGLGSGANVLTFGAGSRLTVL.

The chain is built from TRBV30 and TRBJ2-3; D is ambiguous. Trimming took 2 bases from V and 6 from J, leaving 24 bases between them. There are 17 residues in the CDR3. Germline V gene lookup returns CDR1 GTSNPN and CDR2 SVGIG (reference sequence). CDR3 sequence: CAWSPRRGYPKGDTQYF. CDR3 coding DNA: TGTGCCTGGAGTCCGAGAAGAGGCTACCCGAAAGGGGATACGCAGTATTTT.

The chain couples TRBV27 to TRBJ2-7; possibly TRBD1 or TRBD2 for D (6 bases each). Germline values: CDR1 MNHEY, CDR2 SMNVEV (reference sequence). The CDR3 sequence is 17 residues long. Trimming took off 0 bases at V and 2 bases at J, with 17 bases between the two ends. The CDR3 DNA reads TGTGCCAGCAGTTTATCGTTCGGGGGACAAACAACCTACGAGCAGTACTTC. This sequence encodes CASSLSFGGQTTYEQYF.

This clone has just a few counts. Distinct nucleotide sequences in the sample also encode this CDR3. The V gene is TRBV28, the J gene TRBJ1-5; D unclear. Germline CDR1 is MDHEN and CDR2 is SYDVKM. V lost 6 bases to trimming and J lost 0 bases, with 6 bases between them. The CDR3 extends over 13 amino acids. The CDR3 here is CASSLNSNQPQHF. CDR3 nucleotides: TGTGCCAGCAGCCTTAATAGCAATCAGCCCCAGCATTTT.

Notes on this clone: This same CDR3 is encoded by further DNA sequences in the sample. The chain couples TRBV6-5 to TRBJ1-4; D is perhaps TRBD1 (5 bases). Between the trimmed V and J ends, which lost 7 bases and 6 bases, there was a span of 15 bases. Germline V gene lookup returns CDR1 MNHEY and CDR2 SVGAGI. The CDR3 is 14 residues long. In DNA form, the CDR3 reads TGTGCCAGCAATAGGAGGCAGGGTGATGAAAAACTGTTTTTT. Protein sequence: CASNRRQGDEKLFF.

Note on this clone: Other DNA sequences of this sample code for an identical CDR3. The genes are TRBV7-3 and TRBJ2-3, with 8 positions matching TRBD2. The CDR3 covers 15 residues. Germline trimming cut 2 bases from V and 1 base from J; bases unmatched to any gene: 2. Germline V CDR1 and CDR2: SGHTA, FQGTGA. CDR3 nucleotide sequence: TGTGCCAGCAGCTTAGTCGGGGGGGGCACAGATACGCAGTATTTT. Residues: CASSLVGGGTDTQYF. Combining the CDR3 with reference TRBV7-3 and TRBJ2-3 gives the whole variable domain GAGVSQTPSNKVTEKGKYVELRCDPISGHTALYWYRQSLGQGPEFLIYFQGTGAADDSGLPNDRFFAVRPEGSVSTLKIQRTERGDSAVYLCASSLVGGGTDTQYFGPGTRLTVL.

V and J are TRBV19 and TRBJ1-5; D unclear. V shed 0 bases and J shed 7 bases, with 10 bases lying between them. The CDR3 is 14 residues long. Per germline, CDR1 LNHDA and CDR2 SQIVND (reference sequence). CDR3 sequence: CASSIDQKWQPQHF. The CDR3 nucleotides are TGTGCCAGTAGTATAGACCAGAAGTGGCAGCCCCAGCATTTT.

The V call is TRBV6-5, the J call TRBJ2-7, with a possible D match to TRBD2 (6 bases). This CDR3 has 14 residues. The V and J ends lost 2 bases and 6 bases respectively, with 14 bases between them. Germline CDR1 is MNHEY and CDR2 is SVGAGI. The CDR3 DNA follows: TGTGCCAGCAGTTACCGGGGACCACTAGCCGAGCAGTACTTC. Translation gives CASSYRGPLAEQYF.

Only one count was recorded for this clone. The gene calls are TRBV7-2 and TRBJ2-2; TRBD2 aligns across 10 bases. The CDR3 totals 16 residues. The junction had 8 bases not matched to a gene; V was cut back by 4 bases and J by 6 bases. CDR1 SGHTA and CDR2 FQGNSA come from the germline V gene. Here the CDR3 reads CASSSRSSGRPGELFF. DNA of the CDR3: TGTGCCAGCAGCTCTCGGAGTAGCGGGAGGCCCGGGGAGCTGTTTTTT. Filled out from reference TRBV7-2 and TRBJ2-2, the complete variable domain reads GAGVSQSPSNKVTEKGKDVELRCDPISGHTALYWYRQSLGQGLEFLIYFQGNSAPDKSGLPSDRFSAERTGGSVSTLTIQRTQQEDSAVYLCASSSRSSGRPGELFFGEGSRLTVL.

The chain is built from TRBV7-2 and TRBJ1-2; possibly TRBD1 for D (6 bases). CDR1 is SGHTA, CDR2 FQGNSA, per germline. Trimming took 5 bases from V and 3 from J, leaving 13 bases between them. This CDR3 is 14 amino acids long. CDR3 protein: CASSPSGGDYGYTF. The CDR3 nucleotides are TGTGCCAGCAGCCCGTCGGGGGGCGACTATGGCTACACCTTC. The variable domain in full, with the rest retrieved from reference TRBV7-2 and TRBJ1-2, is GAGVSQSPSNKVTEKGKDVELRCDPISGHTALYWYRQSLGQGLEFLIYFQGNSAPDKSGLPSDRFSAERTGGSVSTLTIQRTQQEDSAVYLCASSPSGGDYGYTFGSGTRLTVV.